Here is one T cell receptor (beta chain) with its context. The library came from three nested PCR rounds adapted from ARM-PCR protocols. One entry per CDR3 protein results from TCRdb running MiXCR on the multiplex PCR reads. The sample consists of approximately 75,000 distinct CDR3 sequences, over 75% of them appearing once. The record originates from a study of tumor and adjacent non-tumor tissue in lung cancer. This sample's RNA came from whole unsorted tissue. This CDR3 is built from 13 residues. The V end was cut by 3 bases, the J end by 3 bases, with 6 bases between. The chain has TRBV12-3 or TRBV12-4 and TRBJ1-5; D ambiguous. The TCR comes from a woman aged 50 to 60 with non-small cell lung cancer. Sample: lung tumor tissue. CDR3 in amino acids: CASSLANNQPQHF. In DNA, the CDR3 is TGTGCCAGCAGTTTGGCAAACAATCAGCCCCAGCATTTT.